These T cell receptor beta chains were read from a single sample in a study of CD8 T cells in ankylosing spondylitis. TCRdb reprocessed the 5' RACE reads with MiXCR, giving one entry per CDR3 protein. Altogether around 130,000 distinct CDR3 sequences are present, roughly a sixth being singletons, with the ten largest covering around a third. Sequenced material: blood, either unsorted or a sorted T cell fraction (not recorded which). The source is a male donor with ankylosing spondylitis. Each CDR3 is given with its conserved first and last residue. The order of the fields is V gene, clone size, D gene, J gene, CDR3 DNA, CDR3 protein. D genes are given only for firm matches. Not every row has a clone size; where given, it reads once, few, many or a size class.

V: TRBV4-1
size: .
D: .
J: TRBJ1-1
DNA: TGCGCCAGCAGCCAAGGCGTTGGGATACGATTATTT
CDR3: CASSQGVGIRLF

V: TRBV4-1
size: .
D: .
J: TRBJ1-5
DNA: TGCGCCAGCAGCCAATTCGGGCGGCCCCAGCATTTT
CDR3: CASSQFGRPQHF

V: TRBV4-2
size: .
D: .
J: TRBJ2-2
DNA: TGTGCCAGCAGCCAAGATCCGGGAGCGGACCTGCTCACCGGGGAGCTGTTTTTT
CDR3: CASSQDPGADLLTGELFF

V: TRBV5-1
size: .
D: .
J: TRBJ2-1
DNA: TGCGCCAGTAAGATTGGTGATGAGCAGTTCTTC
CDR3: CASKIGDEQFF

V: TRBV29-1
size: few
D: .
J: TRBJ2-1
DNA: TGCAGCGCCAGAGGTAAGGACCTCAATGAGGTGTTCTTC
CDR3: CSARGKDLNEVFF

V: TRBV20-1
size: few
D: .
J: TRBJ2-3
DNA: TGCAGTGCTAGCGAACTAGCTCCAACCTCTGACACAGATACGCAGTATTTT
CDR3: CSASELAPTSDTDTQYF

V: TRBV20-1
size: .
D: TRBD2
J: TRBJ2-1
DNA: TGCAGTGCCCCGACTAGCGGGCCATACAATGAGCAGTTCTTC
CDR3: CSAPTSGPYNEQFF

V: TRBV5-1
size: .
D: TRBD2
J: TRBJ2-1
DNA: TGCGCCAGCAGCCCGGGAGGGGGACTAGCGGGAAATGAGCAGTTCTTC
CDR3: CASSPGGGLAGNEQFF

V: TRBV11-2
size: few
D: .
J: TRBJ2-7
DNA: TGTGCCAGCAGCTTAGGGGCTGACACCTACGAGCAGTACTTC
CDR3: CASSLGADTYEQYF

V: TRBV15
size: medium-sized
D: TRBD1
J: TRBJ1-1
DNA: TGTGCCACCAGCAGAGCTGCGACAGGGAGCACTGAAGCTTTCTTT
CDR3: CATSRAATGSTEAFF

V: TRBV12-5
size: few
D: .
J: TRBJ2-7
DNA: TGTGCTAGTGGTTTGGTACCTGGAGCAATAGCATCCGAGCAGTACTTC
CDR3: CASGLVPGAIASEQYF

V: TRBV3-2
size: many
D: .
J: TRBJ2-1
DNA: TGTGCCAGCAGCCCCGAGAGGACAGGGGGCTTTGAGCAGTTCTTC
CDR3: CASSPERTGGFEQFF

V: TRBV7-9
size: .
D: .
J: TRBJ1-1
DNA: TGTGCCAGCAGGTCGGGCAGAAACACTGAAGCTTTCTTT
CDR3: CASRSGRNTEAFF

V: TRBV6-5
size: .
D: TRBD1
J: TRBJ2-5
DNA: TGTGCCAGCAGTTACTCGGGACAGGCTCCGGGTACCCAGTACTTC
CDR3: CASSYSGQAPGTQYF

V: TRBV27
size: few
D: .
J: TRBJ2-1
DNA: TGTGCCACTTGGTCGGGGGGCGCGCAGTTCTTC
CDR3: CATWSGGAQFF

V: TRBV7-3
size: few
D: .
J: TRBJ1-1
DNA: TGTGCCAGCAGCTTACCCCCGGACACTGAAGCTTTCTTT
CDR3: CASSLPPDTEAFF

V: TRBV5-6
size: once
D: TRBD1
J: TRBJ2-7
DNA: TGTGCCAGCAGCGTTAGACAGGGGGCGCACGACGAGCAGTACTTC
CDR3: CASSVRQGAHDEQYF

V: TRBV24-1
size: .
D: TRBD1
J: TRBJ2-1
DNA: TGTGCCACCAGTGATTTAGCCCGCGCAAAAAGCGGGACAGGGGGCGGTGAAGAGATCGATGAGCAGTTCTTC
CDR3: CATSDLARAKSGTGGGEEIDEQFF

V: TRBV5-4
size: few
D: .
J: TRBJ2-1
DNA: TGTGCCAGCAGCTTGGCTCACAGCCGCAATGAGCAGTTCTTC
CDR3: CASSLAHSRNEQFF

V: TRBV4-1
size: few
D: .
J: TRBJ2-2
DNA: TGCGCCAGCAGCCAAGATAGCAGGCCGGGATCGAACACCGGGGAGCTGTTTTTT
CDR3: CASSQDSRPGSNTGELFF

V: TRBV9
size: .
D: .
J: TRBJ1-3
DNA: TGTGCCAGCAGCCCCGGGCCAGGGGCTGGAAACACCATATATTTT
CDR3: CASSPGPGAGNTIYF

V: TRBV4-3
size: .
D: .
J: TRBJ2-5
DNA: TGCGCCAGCAGCCAAGGATCAGGAAATGCAGAGACCCAGTACTTC
CDR3: CASSQGSGNAETQYF

V: TRBV11-3
size: .
D: TRBD2
J: TRBJ2-7
DNA: TGTGCCAGCAGCAGGACTAGCGGATACGAGCAGTACTTC
CDR3: CASSRTSGYEQYF

V: TRBV2
size: few
D: .
J: TRBJ1-2
DNA: TGTGCCAGCAGTGACCTAACGGGACTCAGGAACTATGGCTACACCTTC
CDR3: CASSDLTGLRNYGYTF

V: TRBV14
size: few
D: .
J: TRBJ2-7
DNA: TGTGCCAGCAGCCCAGGGTCCCGAGTGCAGTACTTC
CDR3: CASSPGSRVQYF

V: TRBV29-1
size: many
D: TRBD1
J: TRBJ2-7
DNA: TGCAGCGTTGACGGGTCTGGTGGGACAGGGCATTACGAGCAGTACTTC
CDR3: CSVDGSGGTGHYEQYF

V: TRBV10-3
size: .
D: TRBD2
J: TRBJ2-1
DNA: TGTGCCATCAGTGACAGCGGGAGGATCCACAATGAGCAGTTCTTC
CDR3: CAISDSGRIHNEQFF

V: TRBV28
size: .
D: .
J: TRBJ2-1
DNA: TGTGCCAGCACCTCGCCGGGCCCCCTGCCCTATGAGCAGTTCTTC
CDR3: CASTSPGPLPYEQFF

V: TRBV5-1
size: .
D: TRBD2
J: TRBJ2-7
DNA: TGCGCCAGCAGCGGGACTAGCGGAGATCCCACCTACGAGCAGTACTTC
CDR3: CASSGTSGDPTYEQYF

V: TRBV9
size: .
D: .
J: TRBJ2-2
DNA: TGTGCCAGCAGCGTAGTCTCCTCGAACACCGGGGAGCTGTTTTTT
CDR3: CASSVVSSNTGELFF

V: TRBV7-9
size: .
D: .
J: TRBJ2-1
DNA: TGTGCCAGCAGTTCTGGGGCGGCTACCTACAATGAGCAGTTCTTC
CDR3: CASSSGAATYNEQFF

V: TRBV7-8
size: few
D: .
J: TRBJ1-1
DNA: TGTGCCAGCAGCTTAGCTTGGGGGAGGAACACTGAAGCTTTCTTT
CDR3: CASSLAWGRNTEAFF

V: TRBV12-3/TRBV12-4
size: few
D: TRBD2
J: TRBJ2-1
DNA: TGTGCCAGCAGTCCGATGACTAGCGGTAGATATGAGCAGTTCTTC
CDR3: CASSPMTSGRYEQFF

V: TRBV7-9
size: few
D: .
J: TRBJ2-7
DNA: TGTGCCAGCAGCTTACCGACAGATTCAAGCTCCTACGAGCAGTACTTC
CDR3: CASSLPTDSSSYEQYF

V: TRBV12-3/TRBV12-4
size: few
D: .
J: TRBJ1-2
DNA: TGTGCCAGCACCGATTCCTATGGCTACACCTTC
CDR3: CASTDSYGYTF

V: TRBV4-3
size: .
D: .
J: TRBJ2-1
DNA: TGCGCCAGCAGCCAAGATGGGGGATTAGGCTCCTACAATGAGCAGTTCTTC
CDR3: CASSQDGGLGSYNEQFF

V: TRBV20-1
size: few
D: TRBD2
J: TRBJ2-1
DNA: TGCAGTGCTAGAGGCGGGAGGGGCCCGTCCTACAATGAGCAGTTCTTC
CDR3: CSARGGRGPSYNEQFF

V: TRBV7-8
size: few
D: TRBD1
J: TRBJ2-7
DNA: TGTGCCAGCAGCTTGTGGGGACAGGGGAGCTCCTACGAGCAGTACTTC
CDR3: CASSLWGQGSSYEQYF

V: TRBV28
size: .
D: .
J: TRBJ1-2
DNA: TGTGCCAGCCTGCGGGGCGACTATAACTATGGCTACACCTTC
CDR3: CASLRGDYNYGYTF

V: TRBV12-3/TRBV12-4
size: many
D: .
J: TRBJ2-1
DNA: TGTGCCACTACACTAGGGTCGCTTGAGCAGTTCTTC
CDR3: CATTLGSLEQFF

V: TRBV27
size: .
D: .
J: TRBJ1-4
DNA: TGTGCCAGCACCCGATCTGGGTATGAAAAACTGTTTTTT
CDR3: CASTRSGYEKLFF

V: TRBV9
size: many
D: .
J: TRBJ1-4
DNA: TGTGCCAGCAGCGCAACCGAAGGGAAACTGTTTTTT
CDR3: CASSATEGKLFF